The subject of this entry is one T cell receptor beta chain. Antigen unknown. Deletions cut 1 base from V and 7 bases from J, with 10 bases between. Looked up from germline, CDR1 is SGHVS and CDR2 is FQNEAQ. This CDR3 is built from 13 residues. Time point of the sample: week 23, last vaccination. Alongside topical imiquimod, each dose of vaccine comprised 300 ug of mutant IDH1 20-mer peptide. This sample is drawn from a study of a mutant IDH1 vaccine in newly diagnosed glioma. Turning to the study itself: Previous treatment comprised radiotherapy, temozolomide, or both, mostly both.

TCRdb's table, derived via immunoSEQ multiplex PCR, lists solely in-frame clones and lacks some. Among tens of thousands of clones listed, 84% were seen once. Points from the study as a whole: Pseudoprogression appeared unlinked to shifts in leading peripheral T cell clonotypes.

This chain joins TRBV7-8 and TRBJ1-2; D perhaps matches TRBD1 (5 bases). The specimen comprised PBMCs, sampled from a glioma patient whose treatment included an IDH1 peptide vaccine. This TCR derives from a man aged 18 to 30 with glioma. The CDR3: CASSLGGGSGYTF. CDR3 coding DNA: TGTGCCAGCAGCTTAGGCGGGGGTAGTGGCTACACCTTC.